The TCR beta chain under discussion was sequenced for a study of blood T cell repertoires in COVID-19. The V end was cut by 0 bases, the J end by 6 bases, with 13 bases between. The CDR3 sequence is 14 residues long. Germline V gives CDR1 SGDLS, CDR2 YYNGEE. Produced via immunoSEQ multiplex PCR; TCRdb's table is partial and in-frame only. The data hold about 170,000 clones, with roughly 91% observed a single time. This rearrangement joins TRBV9 to TRBJ2-7, with D maybe TRBD1 (6 bases). The sequencing sample was made of peripheral blood. This sequence originates from a man aged 18 to 29 with COVID-19, enrolled during active disease. The CDR3 spells CASSVAGVALEQYF. The DNA of the CDR3 is TGTGCCAGCAGCGTAGCAGGGGTCGCCCTCGAGCAGTACTTC.